This TCR beta chain was retrieved from a study of blood T cell repertoires in COVID-19 (dated by TCRdb to the early 2020s). About the study as a whole: Samples covering the acute and convalescent phases of COVID-19 were provided by collaborators in the United States, Italy and Spain. The prospective study material was composed of cDNA or gDNA derived from T cells, B-cell-depleted T cells, or PBMCs. Subjects who had been exposed to COVID-19, were actively infected with it, or had recovered from it provided the deeply sampled blood TCRbeta repertoires that made up the dataset. The repertoires were released in a freely available public database meant as a resource for research on the immune response to SARS-CoV-2. Samples were obtained from the ongoing ImmuneRACE study (first 160 participants) and from over a thousand subjects provided by 6 global collaborators. The sample metadata nearly always contained a de-identified subject ID, COVID-19 status, age in years and sex. Where available, HLA class I and class II types were obtained from metadata supplied by the sample provider rather than from assay-based typing.

TCRbeta CDR3 regions were amplified from genomic DNA by means of the immunoSEQ Assay, a bias-controlled multiplex PCR. The source study handled its data this way. Within the assay, amplification of reference gene primers was used to estimate how many nucleated cells each sample contained. To quantify the absolute abundance of each unique TCRbeta CDR3 rearrangement, sequence reads were collapsed and filtered. Productive Simpson clonality was computed per sample as the square root of Simpson's diversity index over productive rearrangements. TCRdb took over this immuneACCESS table, retaining in-frame rearrangements with V and J assigned. Such tables are incomplete; in checked studies, under half of the missing clones stem from an unresolved V gene, and the remainder is unexplained. The DNA was the basis for D and trimming; V, J and clone size are from that table. This sample comprises 62,000 or so clones, 80% to 90% of them detected only once. 7% to 10% of the sample is taken by the ten largest.

Study-wide findings and limitations: The quantity of clinical and demographic metadata differed by source and by participant and was supplied without curation.

The CDR3 holds 15 amino acids from the cysteine to the phenylalanine. Only CDR3 DNA remains: 45 bases, in frame from the first base. Whole blood was collected in K2EDTA tubes by collaborating institutions according to the institutions' own protocols. For TCRbeta analysis, collaborators shipped samples in one of three forms: frozen whole blood, isolated PBMCs, or DNA extracted from either of those sample types. Details on this clone: Its recognized antigen is unknown. The record has no base qualities; no much larger clone is one base away.

The sequence was collected from a man aged 50 or older with active COVID-19. The specimen was peripheral blood. This receptor chain uses TRBV21-1 and TRBJ1-2. TRBV21-1 is labeled a pseudogene. The CDR3 protein is CASSPPFWGDYGYTF. The bases read TGTGCCAGCAGCCCCCCCTTCTGGGGGGACTATGGCTACACCTTC.